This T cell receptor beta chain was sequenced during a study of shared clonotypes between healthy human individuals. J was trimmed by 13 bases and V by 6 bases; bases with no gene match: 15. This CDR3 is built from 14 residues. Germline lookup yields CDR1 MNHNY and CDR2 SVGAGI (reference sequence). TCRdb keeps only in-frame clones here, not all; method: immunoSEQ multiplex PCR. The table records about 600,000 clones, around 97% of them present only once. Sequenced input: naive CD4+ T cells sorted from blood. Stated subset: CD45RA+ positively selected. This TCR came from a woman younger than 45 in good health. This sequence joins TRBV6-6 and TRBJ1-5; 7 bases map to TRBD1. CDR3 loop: CASSPGQAQSAQHF. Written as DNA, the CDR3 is TGTGCCAGCAGCCCCGGACAGGCGCAATCAGCTCAGCATTTT.